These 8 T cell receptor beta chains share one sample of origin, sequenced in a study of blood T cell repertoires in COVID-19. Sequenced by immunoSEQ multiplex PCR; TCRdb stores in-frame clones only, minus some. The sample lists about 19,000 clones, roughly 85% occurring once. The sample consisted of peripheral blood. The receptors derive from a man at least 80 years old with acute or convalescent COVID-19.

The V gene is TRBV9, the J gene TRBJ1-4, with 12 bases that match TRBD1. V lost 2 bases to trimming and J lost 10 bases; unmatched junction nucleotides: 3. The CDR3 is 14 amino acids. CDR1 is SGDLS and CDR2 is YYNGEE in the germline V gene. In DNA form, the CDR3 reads TGTGCCAGCAGCGTCGGGACAGGGGGCGGAAAACTGTTTTTT. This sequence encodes CASSVGTGGGKLFF. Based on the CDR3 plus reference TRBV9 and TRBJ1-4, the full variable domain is DSGVTQTPKHLITATGQRVTLRCSPRSGDLSVYWYQQSLDQGLQFLIQYYNGEERAKGNILERFSAQQFPDLHSELNLSSLELGDSALYFCASSVGTGGGKLFFGSGTQLSVL.

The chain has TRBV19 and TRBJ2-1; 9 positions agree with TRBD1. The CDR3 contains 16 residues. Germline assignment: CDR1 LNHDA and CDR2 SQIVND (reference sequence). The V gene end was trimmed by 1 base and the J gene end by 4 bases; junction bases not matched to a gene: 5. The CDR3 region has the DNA TGTGCCAGTAGTATAGGACAAGGGACAGGGTACAATGAGCAGTTCTTC. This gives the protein CASSIGQGTGYNEQFF.

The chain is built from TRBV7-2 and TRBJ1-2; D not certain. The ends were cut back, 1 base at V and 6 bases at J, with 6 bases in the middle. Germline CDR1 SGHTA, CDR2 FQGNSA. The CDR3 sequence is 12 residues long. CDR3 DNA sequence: TGTGCCAGCAGCTTAGGAGGCCATGGCTACACCTTC. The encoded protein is CASSLGGHGYTF.

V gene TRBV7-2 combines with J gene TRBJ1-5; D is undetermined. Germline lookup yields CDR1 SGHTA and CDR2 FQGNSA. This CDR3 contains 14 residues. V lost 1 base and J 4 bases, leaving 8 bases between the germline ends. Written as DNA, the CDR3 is TGTGCCAGCAGCTTAGTTCAGATAAATCAGCCCCAGCATTTT. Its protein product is CASSLVQINQPQHF. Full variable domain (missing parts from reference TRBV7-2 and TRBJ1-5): GAGVSQSPSNKVTEKGKDVELRCDPISGHTALYWYRQSLGQGLEFLIYFQGNSAPDKSGLPSDRFSAERTGGSVSTLTIQRTQQEDSAVYLCASSLVQINQPQHFGDGTRLSIL.

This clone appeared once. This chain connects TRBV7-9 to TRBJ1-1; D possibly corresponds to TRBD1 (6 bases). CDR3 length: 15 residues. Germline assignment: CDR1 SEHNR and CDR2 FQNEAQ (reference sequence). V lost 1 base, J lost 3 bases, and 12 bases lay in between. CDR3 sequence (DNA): TGTGCCAGCAGCTTAGTGGGGGGGCAGTACACTGAAGCTTTCTTT. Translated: CASSLVGGQYTEAFF.

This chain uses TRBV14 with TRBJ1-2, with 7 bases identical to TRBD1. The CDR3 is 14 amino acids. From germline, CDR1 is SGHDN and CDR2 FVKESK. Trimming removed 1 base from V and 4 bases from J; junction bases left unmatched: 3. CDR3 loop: CASSQVAGGYGYTF. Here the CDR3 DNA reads TGTGCCAGCAGCCAAGTGGCAGGGGGCTATGGCTACACCTTC.

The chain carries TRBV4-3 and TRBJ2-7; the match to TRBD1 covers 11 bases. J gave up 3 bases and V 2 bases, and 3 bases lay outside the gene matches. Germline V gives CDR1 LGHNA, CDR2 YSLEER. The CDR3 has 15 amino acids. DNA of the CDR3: TGCGCCAGCAGCCAACGGACAGGGGGCGGCTACGAGCAGTACTTC. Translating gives CASSQRTGGGYEQYF.

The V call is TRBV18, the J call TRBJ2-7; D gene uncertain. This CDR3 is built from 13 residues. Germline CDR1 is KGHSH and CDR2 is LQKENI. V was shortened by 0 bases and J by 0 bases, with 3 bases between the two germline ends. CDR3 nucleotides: TGTGCCAGCTCACCACCGAGCTCCTACGAGCAGTACTTC. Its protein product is CASSPPSSYEQYF. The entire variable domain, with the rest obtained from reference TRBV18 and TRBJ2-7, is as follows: NAGVMQNPRHLVRRRGQEARLRCSPMKGHSHVYWYRQLPEEGLKFMVYLQKENIIDESGMPKERFSAEFPKEGPSILRIQQVVRGDSAAYFCASSPPSSYEQYFGPGTRLTVT.